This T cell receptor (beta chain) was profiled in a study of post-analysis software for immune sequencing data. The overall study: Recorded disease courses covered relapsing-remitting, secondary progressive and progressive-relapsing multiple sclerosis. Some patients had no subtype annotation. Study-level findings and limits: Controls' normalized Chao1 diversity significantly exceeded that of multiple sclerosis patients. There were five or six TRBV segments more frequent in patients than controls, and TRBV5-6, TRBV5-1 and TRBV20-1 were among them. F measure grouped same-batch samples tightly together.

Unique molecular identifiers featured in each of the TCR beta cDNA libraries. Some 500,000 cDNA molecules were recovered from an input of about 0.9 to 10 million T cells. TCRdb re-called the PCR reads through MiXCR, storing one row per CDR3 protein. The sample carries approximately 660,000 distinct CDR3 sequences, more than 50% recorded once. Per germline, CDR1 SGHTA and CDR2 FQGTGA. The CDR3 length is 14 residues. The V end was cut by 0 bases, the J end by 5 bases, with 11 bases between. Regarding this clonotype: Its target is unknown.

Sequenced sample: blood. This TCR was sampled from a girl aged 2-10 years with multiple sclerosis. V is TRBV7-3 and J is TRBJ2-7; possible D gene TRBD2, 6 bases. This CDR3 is CASSLTVGGDEQYF. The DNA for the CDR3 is TGTGCCAGCAGCTTAACGGTCGGGGGAGACGAGCAGTACTTC.